Listed here are 20 T cell receptor beta chains from one sample, sequenced in a study of neurological immune-mediated disorders. TCRdb reprocessed the 5' RACE reads with MiXCR, giving one entry per CDR3 protein. The sample contains about 66,000 distinct CDR3 sequences, approximately 4.6% of which appear only once. The sample consisted of PBMCs. The receptor source for this set is a woman in her 70s with multiple sclerosis.

This clonotype has at least ten counts. This chain links TRBV18 with TRBJ1-1, with TRBD1 identical over 8 bases. Germline lookup yields CDR1 KGHSH and CDR2 LQKENI. The V and J ends lost 2 bases and 0 bases, in that order; junction bases with no gene match: 5. The CDR3 is 16 residues long. As DNA, the CDR3 is TGTGCCAGCTCACCAACGACAGGGGCTATGAACACTGAAGCTTTCTTT. Its protein product is CASSPTTGAMNTEAFF.

This clonotype was seen repeatedly, ten times or more. The CDR3 DNA follows: TGCAGTGCTAAGTTCGCAGGCTCTGGAAACACCATATATTTT. Translated: CSAKFAGSGNTIYF. The chain joins TRBV20-1 to TRBJ1-3; no reliable D call. There are 14 residues in the CDR3. CDR1 DFQATT and CDR2 SNEGSKA come from the germline V gene (reference sequence). V was trimmed by 4 bases and J by 0 bases, leaving 10 bases between them.

V gene TRBV12-3 or TRBV12-4 combines with J gene TRBJ2-3; D possibly corresponds to TRBD2 (6 bases). CDR3 length equals 14 residues. Trimming stripped 7 bases from V and 4 bases from J, with 15 bases between. CDR3 nucleotides: TGTGCCAGCATTACTAGCTCACCCCCAGATACGCAGTATTTT. As protein: CASITSSPPDTQYF.

This clonotype was detected ten times or more. This chain's CDR3 is CASSLARRGLAFF. For the CDR3, the DNA is TGTGCCAGCAGCTTGGCCAGAAGGGGGCTGGCTTTCTTT. This sequence joins TRBV5-8 and TRBJ1-1, with 7 positions matching TRBD1. Losses at the gene ends were 0 bases for V and 11 bases for J; bases not matched to a gene: 7. This CDR3 is built from 13 residues. Germline V gives CDR1 SGHTS, CDR2 YDEGEE.

In its sample, this clonotype was seen many times. The rearrangement links TRBV20-1 to TRBJ1-1; weak D call: TRBD1 (5 bases). The CDR3 sequence is 14 residues long. The V gene lost 3 bases and the J gene lost 4 bases, with 15 bases spanning the gap. In germline, CDR1 is DFQATT, CDR2 SNEGSKA (reference sequence). Here the CDR3 reads CSARRSGGRTEAFF. The CDR3, as DNA: TGCAGTGCTAGGCGATCGGGGGGACGCACTGAAGCTTTCTTT.

There are many counts of this clonotype. This chain uses TRBV27 with TRBJ2-3; TRBD2 matches 11 bases. Germline CDR1 and CDR2: MNHEY and SMNVEV (reference sequence). The CDR3 has 18 amino acids. Trimming took 2 bases from V and 4 from J; bases not matched to a gene: 11. The CDR3 protein is CASSLPPTSGRGSDTQYF. Here the CDR3 DNA reads TGTGCCAGCAGTTTACCCCCTACTAGCGGGAGAGGGTCAGATACGCAGTATTTT.

This clonotype came up many times. The rearrangement links TRBV20-1 to TRBJ2-7; D is possibly TRBD1 or TRBD2 (5 bases each). CDR1 is DFQATT, CDR2 SNEGSKA, per germline (reference sequence). CDR3 length: 13 residues. Trimming shortened V by 1 base and J by 4 bases, and 11 bases separated the two germline ends. The CDR3 nucleotides are TGCAGTGCTAGAGTTTCGGGACGGTACGAGCAGTACTTC. Its protein is CSARVSGRYEQYF.

This clonotype appeared many times. The chain joins TRBV5-1 to TRBJ2-3; 9 positions match TRBD1. The ends lost 0 bases at V and 2 bases at J; junction bases unmatched: 4. There are 16 residues in the CDR3. The V gene's germline CDR1 is SGHRS and CDR2 YFSETQ. Here the CDR3 reads CASSLDGTGNTDTQYF. The CDR3 DNA reads TGCGCCAGCAGCTTGGACGGGACAGGGAACACAGATACGCAGTATTTT.

Many counts were recorded for this clonotype. The genes are TRBV5-1 and TRBJ2-1; possibly TRBD1 for D (5 bases). Between the trimmed V and J ends, which lost 4 bases and 2 bases, there was a span of 13 bases. CDR1 and CDR2 (germline): SGHRS, YFSETQ. This CDR3 is built from 15 residues. The CDR3 spells CASSPLPDTYNEQFF. The CDR3 DNA is TGCGCCAGCAGCCCCCTGCCGGACACCTACAATGAGCAGTTCTTC.

This clonotype was detected many times. This sequence joins TRBV9 and TRBJ2-1; 15 bases match TRBD2. V shed 4 bases and J 7 bases; nucleotides not matched to a gene: 6. The CDR3 has 16 residues. Per germline, CDR1 SGDLS and CDR2 YYNGEE. For the CDR3, the DNA is TGTGCCAGCAGCCCACGGGGACTAGCGGGAGGTAATGAGCAGTTCTTC. Translating it yields CASSPRGLAGGNEQFF.

This clonotype was counted a few times. V gene TRBV20-1 combines with J gene TRBJ2-1; D might be TRBD1 (6 bases). Germline V gene lookup returns CDR1 DFQATT and CDR2 SNEGSKA (reference sequence). This CDR3 has 13 residues. V was pared by 5 bases and J by 4 bases, with 12 bases between. The CDR3 is CSAPQDSYNEQFF. CDR3 coding DNA: TGCAGTGCTCCCCAGGACAGTTACAATGAGCAGTTCTTC.

The chain recombines TRBV5-1 with TRBJ2-1; 10 bases align to TRBD2. J gave up 6 bases and V 0 bases, and 6 bases lay outside the gene matches. CDR1 and CDR2 (germline): SGHRS, YFSETQ. CDR3 length: 16 amino acids. CDR3 loop: CASSLVPSGRANEQFF. CDR3 in DNA: TGCGCCAGCAGCTTGGTGCCGAGCGGGAGGGCCAATGAGCAGTTCTTC. Supplemented by reference TRBV5-1 and TRBJ2-1, the full variable domain reads KAGVTQTPRYLIKTRGQQVTLSCSPISGHRSVSWYQQTPGQGLQFLFEYFSETQRNKGNFPGRFSGRQFSNSRSEMNVSTLELGDSALYLCASSLVPSGRANEQFFGPGTRLTVL.

This clonotype has only a few counts. J is TRBJ2-1 and V is TRBV20-1, with D maybe TRBD2 (5 bases). V dropped 3 bases and J dropped 6 bases, with 15 bases sitting between them. Germline CDR1 reads DFQATT; CDR2 reads SNEGSKA (reference sequence). This CDR3 is 14 amino acids long. The CDR3 is CSASPGLASNEQFF. In DNA, the CDR3 is TGCAGTGCTAGCCCTGGGCTAGCCTCCAATGAGCAGTTCTTC.

This clonotype occurred a few times. The chain uses TRBV12-3 or TRBV12-4 and TRBJ2-3, with a tentative D call TRBD1 (6 bases). The CDR3 runs to 13 residues. Trimming removed 3 bases from V and 5 bases from J, with 9 bases in between. CDR3 sequence: CASSLEDRDTQYF. CDR3 sequence (DNA): TGTGCCAGCAGTTTGGAGGACAGAGATACGCAGTATTTT.

In this sample, this clonotype turned up many times. This chain connects TRBV4-1 to TRBJ2-7, with TRBD2 matching over 7 bases. CDR1 MGHRA and CDR2 YSYEKL come from the germline V gene. V was pared by 3 bases and J by 0 bases, with 5 bases of the junction left unmatched. This CDR3 spans 15 amino acids. This CDR3 is CASSHPLADSYEQYF. The CDR3 DNA follows: TGCGCCAGCAGCCATCCCCTAGCGGACTCCTACGAGCAGTACTTC.

In its sample, this clonotype was seen a few times. The V gene is TRBV5-1, the J gene TRBJ2-7; D might be TRBD2 (6 bases). This CDR3 has 14 amino acids. The ends were cut back, 2 bases at V and 7 bases at J, with 16 bases in the middle. Germline V lookup: CDR1 SGHRS, CDR2 YFSETQ. In DNA, the CDR3 is TGCGCCAGCAGCTTAGAGGGACTCCCATTAGAGCAGTACTTC. It is translated as CASSLEGLPLEQYF.

This clonotype was found many times. The chain uses TRBV5-6 and TRBJ2-7, with D possibly matching TRBD2 (6 bases). Trimming left V 4 bases short and J 2 bases short, with 13 bases between. Germline CDR1 SGHDT, CDR2 YYEEEE. The CDR3 spans 14 residues. The CDR3 DNA is TGTGCCAGCAGCATCGGACTACTTCCCTACGAGCAGTACTTC. Translation: CASSIGLLPYEQYF.

This clonotype was seen ten or more times. The V and J genes are TRBV5-1 and TRBJ2-3; 8 bases line up with TRBD1. Germline V lookup: CDR1 SGHRS, CDR2 YFSETQ. The J segment lost 5 bases and the V segment lost 4 bases, leaving 12 bases of the junction unmatched. The CDR3 spans 16 residues. The CDR3, as DNA: TGCGCCAGCAGCCACGGGGACAGGAGCTTAATAGATACGCAGTATTTT. Residues: CASSHGDRSLIDTQYF.

This clonotype was recorded at least ten times. The chain has TRBV28 and TRBJ2-3; 9 nucleotides agree with TRBD2. The V and J ends lost 7 bases and 2 bases, in that order; junction bases with no gene match: 10. CDR3 length: 16 residues. The germline gives CDR1 MDHEN, CDR2 SYDVKM. The CDR3 protein is CASKPGTSRNTDTQYF. CDR3 nucleotides: TGTGCCAGCAAGCCCGGGACTAGCAGGAACACAGATACGCAGTATTTT.

This clonotype was found many times. This chain links TRBV5-1 with TRBJ1-1; D gene uncertain. V lost 0 bases and J lost 3, with 21 bases in between. The CDR3 sequence is 18 residues long. Germline CDR1 SGHRS, CDR2 YFSETQ. The CDR3 nucleotides are TGCGCCAGCAGCTTGGCCAAAAATAGAGGCCCTAGGGACACTGAAGCTTTCTTT. It translates to CASSLAKNRGPRDTEAFF.